This TCR beta chain is from a study of patients and donors after allogeneic stem cell transplantation. TCRdb ran MiXCR on the RT-PCR reads and lists one entry per CDR3 protein. The data show approximately 220,000 distinct CDR3 sequences, with roughly two fifths seen just once and 9.5% to 13% held by the top ten. This clonotype appeared a few times. The sequenced sample was blood, either unsorted or a sorted T cell fraction (not recorded which). The receptor's source is a human donor who was either an allogeneic HSCT recipient or a stem cell or donor lymphocyte infusion donor (not recorded which). It is not recorded whose cells these are; they may come from a transplant donor.

CDR3 in amino acids: CASSPRQGVDGYTF. DNA for the CDR3: TGTGCCAGCAGCCCCCGACAGGGGGTGGATGGCTACACCTTC. V is TRBV3-1 and J is TRBJ1-2, with TRBD1 matching 9 bases. CDR3 length: 14 amino acids. The germline CDR1 and CDR2 sequences are LGHDT and YNNKEL (reference sequence). With 4 bases clipped from V and 6 bases from J, the junction kept 6 bases outside the gene matches.